This T cell receptor beta chain comes out of a study of shared clonotypes between healthy human individuals. General observations from the study: Donors were few, which limited the genetic and exposure-history diversity represented. Among a handful of donors, about 5% of naive CD4 clonotypes were found in common.

Per germline, CDR1 SEHNR and CDR2 FQNEAQ (reference sequence). With 3 bases removed from V and 4 bases from J, the gap between germline ends came to 9 bases. The CDR3 contains 13 residues. CD4+ cell separation produced CD45RA+ naive and CD45RA-negative memory subsets. In the case of this clone: Its antigen is still unknown.

At a deep level, the assay was run. Here immunoSEQ multiplex PCR was the method, and the copy in TCRdb shows in-frame clones only, minus some. The sample has about 710,000 clones, 60% to 75% seen once. The chain combines TRBV7-9 with TRBJ1-2; maybe TRBD1 (6 bases). The clonotype was recovered from a woman aged 30 to 39 in good health. The specimen sequenced was memory CD4+ T cells sorted from blood. Noted subset: CD45RA-negative fraction. CDR3 nucleotides: TGTGCCAGCAGCTTCCAGGGGACCTATGGCTACACCTTC. This gives the protein CASSFQGTYGYTF.